This T cell receptor beta chain appears in the sequencing data of a study of blood T cells in healthy people across ages. Points from the study as a whole: In older individuals, TCR beta diversity per million T cells was lower, falling roughly linearly with age.

The CDR3 spans 15 residues. Germline CDR1 and CDR2: SNHLY and FYNNEI. A second PCR, run for about 7 to 11 cycles, used a sample-barcoded 5' primer plus a J-beta primer mix. Every cDNA was tagged by a template-switch adaptor with 12 random nucleotides. One entry per CDR3 protein, called by TCRdb with MiXCR from the 5' RACE reads. The table lists 1.5 million to 2 million distinct CDR3 sequences, roughly 50% of them singletons. This clonotype was seen a handful of times. Its antigen is not known. The clonotype comes from a woman between 35 and 50 years old in good health. The gene calls are TRBV2 and TRBJ2-4, with 10 bases lining up with TRBD1. TRBJ2-7 explains the end of the DNA better; the J call may be wrong. The specimen sequenced was blood. CDR3 DNA: TGTGCCAGCAGGAGACCGGGACAGGGGTCCTACGAGCAGTACTTC. Residues: CASRRPGQGSYEQYF.